Below, 18 T cell receptor beta chains from the same sample are listed, as sequenced in a study of cytotoxic CD8 clonotypes in ibrutinib-treated CLL. Clones were read by immunoSEQ multiplex PCR, and TCRdb kept only the in-frame ones, dropping some. This sample has approximately 330,000 clones, with about 80% found just once. Sequencing used PBMCs, obtained before ibrutinib treatment. Every receptor here comes from a human donor with chronic lymphocytic leukemia.

This rearrangement joins TRBV4-1 to TRBJ1-1; 7 bases agree with TRBD1. The germline CDR1 and CDR2 sequences are MGHRA and YSYEKL. The CDR3 sequence is 13 residues long. After removal of 1 base from V and 8 bases from J, the junction contained 4 bases not matched to a gene. CDR3 nucleotide sequence: TGCGCCAGCAGCCAAGCGGGACAGCTAGAAGCTTTCTTT. The encoded protein is CASSQAGQLEAFF.

This rearrangement joins TRBV7-6 to TRBJ2-3, with a weak D call TRBD2 (5 bases). This CDR3 is built from 15 residues. Trimming removed 1 base from V and 0 bases from J, with 8 bases in between. Looked up from germline, CDR1 is SGHVS and CDR2 is FNYEAQ. In nucleotides, the CDR3 is TGTGCCAGCAGCTTAGGGTGGGAGAGCACAGATACGCAGTATTTT. Protein sequence: CASSLGWESTDTQYF.

The J gene is TRBJ2-1, the V gene TRBV7-2; D unclear. Germline assignment: CDR1 SGHTA and CDR2 FQGNSA. The CDR3 sequence is 17 residues long. V dropped 4 bases and J dropped 0 bases, with 16 bases sitting between them. The CDR3 region has the DNA TGTGCCAGCAGCTCGCAGATGGGCGAGTACTCCTACAATGAGCAGTTCTTC. As protein: CASSSQMGEYSYNEQFF.

V gene TRBV18 combines with J gene TRBJ2-6; possible D gene TRBD2, 5 bases. CDR3 length equals 16 residues. Germline lookup yields CDR1 KGHSH and CDR2 LQKENI. V was shortened by 6 bases and J by 2 bases, with 14 bases between the two germline ends. Here the CDR3 reads CASSPSRGAGANVLTF. Written as DNA, the CDR3 is TGTGCCAGCTCGCCCTCTCGGGGAGCTGGGGCCAACGTCCTGACTTTC.

The chain couples TRBV5-1 to TRBJ1-3; 7 positions match TRBD1. Trimming removed 3 bases from V and 8 bases from J; junction bases left unmatched: 11. This CDR3 comprises 15 residues. CDR1 is SGHRS and CDR2 is YFSETQ in the germline V gene. The CDR3 region has the DNA TGCGCCAGCAGCTCATTGGGACAGTTTCCAGACACCATATATTTT. Its protein is CASSSLGQFPDTIYF. Full variable domain (outside the CDR3, taken from reference TRBV5-1 and TRBJ1-3): KAGVTQTPRYLIKTRGQQVTLSCSPISGHRSVSWYQQTPGQGLQFLFEYFSETQRNKGNFPGRFSGRQFSNSRSEMNVSTLELGDSALYLCASSSLGQFPDTIYFGEGSWLTVV.

The chain couples TRBV2 to TRBJ1-5, with TRBD1 matching 11 bases. After removal of 7 bases from V and 5 bases from J, the junction contained 4 bases not matched to a gene. The germline CDR1 and CDR2 sequences are SNHLY and FYNNEI. The CDR3 runs 14 residues. CDR3 coding DNA: TGTGCCAGCACCCGGGACAGGGGGGATCAGCCCCAGCATTTT. Translation gives CASTRDRGDQPQHF.

The gene calls are TRBV18 and TRBJ2-5, with D possibly TRBD2 on 5 matching bases. This CDR3 contains 17 residues. V gave up 5 bases and J gave up 1 base, with 20 bases separating them. Looked up from germline, CDR1 is KGHSH and CDR2 is LQKENI. CDR3 in DNA: TGTGCCAGCTCAAACAGTTTGCAGGTCGGGATCCAAGAGACCCAGTACTTC. This translates into CASSNSLQVGIQETQYF. Complete variable domain (other parts from reference TRBV18 and TRBJ2-5): NAGVMQNPRHLVRRRGQEARLRCSPMKGHSHVYWYRQLPEEGLKFMVYLQKENIIDESGMPKERFSAEFPKEGPSILRIQQVVRGDSAAYFCASSNSLQVGIQETQYFGPGTRLLVL.

The chain employs TRBV11-3 and TRBJ2-7; 10 nucleotides align to TRBD2. CDR3 length equals 15 residues. From germline, CDR1 is SGHNT and CDR2 YENEEA. V gave up 5 bases and J gave up 0 bases; unmatched junction bases: 4. The CDR3 nucleotides read TGTGCCAGCAGCCTAACTAGCGGGGTCTCCTACGAGCAGTACTTC. Translated, it gives CASSLTSGVSYEQYF.

This clone showed up just once. The CDR3 loop is CASSEDSGHEQYF. The CDR3 DNA is TGTGCCAGCAGTGAAGATTCAGGGCACGAGCAGTACTTC. The J gene is TRBJ2-7, the V gene TRBV2; weak D call: TRBD1 (5 bases). Looked up from germline, CDR1 is SNHLY and CDR2 is FYNNEI. Trimming took 1 base from V and 5 from J, leaving 9 bases between them. This CDR3 contains 13 residues.

Remarks on this clone: The same CDR3 also results from other DNA sequences found in this sample. The chain has TRBV7-2 and TRBJ2-3; D might be TRBD1 or TRBD2, each matching 5 bases. Per the germline V gene, CDR1 is SGHTA and CDR2 is FQGNSA. CDR3 length: 15 amino acids. V was trimmed by 1 base and J by 2 bases, leaving 10 bases between them. DNA for the CDR3: TGTGCCAGCAGCTTAGTTGGGGGAGTCACAGATACGCAGTATTTT. Its protein product is CASSLVGGVTDTQYF.

The V and J genes are TRBV9 and TRBJ2-7; the D is unclear. V lost 0 bases to trimming and J lost 3 bases, with 10 bases between them. Germline V gives CDR1 SGDLS, CDR2 YYNGEE. The CDR3 consists of 14 residues. The CDR3 loop reads CASSVGDTYYEQYF. The CDR3, as DNA: TGTGCCAGCAGCGTAGGAGACACATACTACGAGCAGTACTTC.

V and J are TRBV28 and TRBJ1-5; weak D call: TRBD1 (5 bases). CDR1 MDHEN and CDR2 SYDVKM come from the germline V gene. V was clipped by 6 bases and J by 7 bases, with 10 bases between them. This CDR3 is built from 12 residues. The DNA of the CDR3 is TGTGCCAGCAGGGACATCGGACAGCCCCAGCATTTT. Translation: CASRDIGQPQHF.

The V call is TRBV13, the J call TRBJ2-4; D is ambiguous. This CDR3 contains 15 residues. Trimming stripped 5 bases from V and 0 bases from J, with 11 bases between. Germline V gives CDR1 PRHDT, CDR2 FYEKMQ (reference sequence). CDR3 residues: CASSSQLRAKNIQYF. CDR3 in DNA: TGTGCCAGCAGCAGTCAACTGCGAGCCAAAAACATTCAGTACTTC.

The rearrangement uses TRBV29-1 and TRBJ1-2; possibly TRBD1 for D (5 bases). Germline loops: CDR1 SQVTM, CDR2 ANQGSEA. Trimming removed 3 bases at V and 3 bases at J, with 11 bases between. The length of the CDR3 is 13 residues. CDR3: CSVEGGVDYGYTF. The DNA of the CDR3 is TGCAGCGTTGAGGGGGGGGTGGACTATGGCTACACCTTC.

This clone was recorded once. The J gene is TRBJ2-2, the V gene TRBV9; 16 bases agree with TRBD2. Trimming cost V 3 bases and J 6 bases; bases outside gene matches: 11. Looked up from germline, CDR1 is SGDLS and CDR2 is YYNGEE. There are 19 residues in the CDR3. The chain's CDR3 is CASSGSSGTSGRGPGELFF. The DNA for the CDR3 is TGTGCCAGCAGCGGTTCCTCCGGGACTAGCGGGAGGGGTCCCGGGGAGCTGTTTTTT.

The count of this clone is one. At one end the junction does not follow the germline gene, possibly because of a read error. The rearrangement joins TRBV7-8 to TRBJ2-7; D tentatively fits TRBD1 or TRBD2 (5 bases each). Germline values: CDR1 SGHVS, CDR2 FQNEAQ. The CDR3 is 14 residues long. DNA of the CDR3: TGTGCCAGCAGCTCCAGGGTTGGGACCGGCCAAAAGCACTTC. Encoded protein: CASSSRVGTGQKHF.

This clone was observed a handful of times. The V call is TRBV7-9, the J call TRBJ2-7; the match to TRBD2 covers 11 bases. This CDR3 region has 14 residues. V shed 1 base, J shed 9 bases, and the junction held 5 bases outside the gene matches. CDR1 is SEHNR and CDR2 is FQNEAQ in the germline V gene (reference sequence). CDR3 coding DNA: TGTGCCAGCAGCTTAGTTACTAGCGGGAGTTCGCAGTACTTC. Its translation: CASSLVTSGSSQYF.

V and J are TRBV14 and TRBJ2-1, with a possible D match to TRBD2 (6 bases). This CDR3 contains 18 residues. The ends were cut back, 1 base at V and 3 bases at J, with 19 bases in the middle. Germline CDR1 SGHDN, CDR2 FVKESK. The CDR3 region has the DNA TGTGCCAGCAGCCAAGGTTATGGAGCGGGTAAAAACTACAATGAGCAGTTCTTC. Translated: CASSQGYGAGKNYNEQFF.